Below are 5 T cell receptor delta chains sequenced from a single sample in a study of gamma-delta T cells after stem cell transplantation. TCRdb fed the RT-PCR reads into CATT to redo clone calling. The sample lists approximately 3,000 delta-chain clones, about 5% occurring once. Sequenced input: gamma-delta T cells. These TCRs come from a human donor. It is not recorded whose cells these are; they may come from a transplant donor.

This clone is medium-sized in the sample. Distinct nucleotide sequences in the sample also encode this CDR3. This sequence joins TRDV2 and TRDJ2, with 8 bases fitting TRDD3. CDR1 and CDR2 from the germline V gene are GEAIGNYY and EKD. V gave up 0 bases and J gave up 8 bases; unmatched junction bases: 19. There are 19 residues in the CDR3. The CDR3 nucleotides are TGTGCCTGTGACACCGTTTCGGGGACTGGGGGTAACTTCTGGGCACAACTCTTCTTT. It translates to CACDTVSGTGGNFWAQLFF.

In this sample, this clone is medium-sized. This sequence may be a read error, since a much larger clone differs from it by one base. The V gene is TRDV2, the J gene TRDJ1, with a tentative D call TRDD3 (5 bases). CDR1 and CDR2 from the germline V gene are GEAIGNYY and EKD. The CDR3 covers 15 residues. Trimming stripped 0 bases from V and 0 bases from J, with 10 bases between. CDR3 nucleotides: TGTGCCTGTGACACCGTGGGGACGTACACCGATAAACTCATCTTT. It is translated as CACDTVGTYTDKLIF.

This clone was found a few times. This sequence is one base from a far larger clone and is likely a read error. V usage is TRDV2 and J usage is TRDJ1; 11 bases agree with TRDD3. The CDR3 is made up of 16 amino acids. CDR1 is GEAIGNYY, CDR2 EKD, per germline. CDR3 loop: CARDTGNWGITDKLIF. The CDR3 DNA sequence: TGTGCCCGTGACACCGGGAACTGGGGGATAACCGATAAACTCATCTTT.

This clone rates as large. CDR3: CACDHITGSPRTDKLIF. DNA of the CDR3: TGTGCCTGTGACCACATTACTGGATCCCCTCGCACCGATAAACTCATCTTT. This chain links TRDV2 with TRDJ1; D might be TRDD3 (5 bases). The CDR3 covers 17 residues. Per germline, CDR1 GEAIGNYY and CDR2 EKD. V lost 3 bases and J 1 base, leaving 20 bases between the germline ends.

To note about this clone: This clone may be a read error of a much larger clone one base away. Other DNA sequences from this sample encode an identical CDR3 as well. This chain connects TRDV2 to TRDJ1; TRDD3 matches at 13 bases. The length of the CDR3 is 16 residues. V lost 3 bases to trimming and J lost 3 bases; unmatched junction nucleotides: 6. In germline, CDR1 is GEAIGNYY, CDR2 EKD. The DNA for the CDR3 is TGTGCCTGTGACCTACTGGGGGATACGGGCGCCGATAAACTCATCTTT. Encoded protein: CACDLLGDTGADKLIF.